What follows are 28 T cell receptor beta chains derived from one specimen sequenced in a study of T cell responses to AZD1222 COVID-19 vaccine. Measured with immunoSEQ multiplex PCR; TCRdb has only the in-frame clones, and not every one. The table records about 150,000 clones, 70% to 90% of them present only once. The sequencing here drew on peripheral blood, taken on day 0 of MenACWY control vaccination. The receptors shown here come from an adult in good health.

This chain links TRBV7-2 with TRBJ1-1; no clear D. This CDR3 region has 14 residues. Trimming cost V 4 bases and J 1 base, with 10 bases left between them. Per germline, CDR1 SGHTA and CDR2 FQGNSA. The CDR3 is CASSSSSSNTEAFF. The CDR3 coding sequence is TGTGCCAGCAGCTCCTCAAGCTCGAACACTGAAGCTTTCTTT.

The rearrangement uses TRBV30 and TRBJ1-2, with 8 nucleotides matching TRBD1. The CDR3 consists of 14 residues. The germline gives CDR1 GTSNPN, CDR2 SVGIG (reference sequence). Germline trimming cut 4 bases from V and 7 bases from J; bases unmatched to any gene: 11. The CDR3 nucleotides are TGTGCCTGGACCCGGGACAGGAGGATGCTTGGCTACACCTTC. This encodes CAWTRDRRMLGYTF.

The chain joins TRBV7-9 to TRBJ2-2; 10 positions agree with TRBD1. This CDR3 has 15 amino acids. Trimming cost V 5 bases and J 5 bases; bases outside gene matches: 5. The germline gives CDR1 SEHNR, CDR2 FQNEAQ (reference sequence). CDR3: CASSATGGATGELFF. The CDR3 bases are TGTGCCAGCAGCGCGACAGGGGGCGCAACCGGGGAGCTGTTTTTT.

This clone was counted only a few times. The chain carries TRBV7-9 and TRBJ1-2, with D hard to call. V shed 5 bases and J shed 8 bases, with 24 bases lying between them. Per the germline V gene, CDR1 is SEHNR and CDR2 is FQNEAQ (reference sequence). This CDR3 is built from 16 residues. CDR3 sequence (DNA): TGTGCCAGCAGCCCGATGGCCATTTCCAAAACGGGAGGCTACACCTTC. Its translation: CASSPMAISKTGGYTF.

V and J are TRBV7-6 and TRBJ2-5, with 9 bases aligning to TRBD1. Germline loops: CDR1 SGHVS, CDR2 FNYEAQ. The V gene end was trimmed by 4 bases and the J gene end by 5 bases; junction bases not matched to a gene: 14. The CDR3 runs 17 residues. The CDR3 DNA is TGTGCCAGCAGCTCCCCCGCCCAGGGACAGGGTATCGAGACCCAGTACTTC. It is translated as CASSSPAQGQGIETQYF. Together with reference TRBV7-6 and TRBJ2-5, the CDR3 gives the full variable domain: GAGVSQSPRYKVTKRGQDVALRCDPISGHVSLYWYRQALGQGPEFLTYFNYEAQQDKSGLPNDRFSAERPEGSISTLTIQRTEQRDSAMYRCASSSPAQGQGIETQYFGPGTRLLVL.

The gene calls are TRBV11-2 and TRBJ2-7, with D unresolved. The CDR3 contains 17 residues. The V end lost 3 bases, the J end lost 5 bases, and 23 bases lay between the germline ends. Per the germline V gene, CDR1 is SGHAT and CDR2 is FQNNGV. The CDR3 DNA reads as TGTGCCAGCAGCTTTGGCGTATTTGCGGAGTCGGAAAACGAGCAGTACTTC. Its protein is CASSFGVFAESENEQYF.

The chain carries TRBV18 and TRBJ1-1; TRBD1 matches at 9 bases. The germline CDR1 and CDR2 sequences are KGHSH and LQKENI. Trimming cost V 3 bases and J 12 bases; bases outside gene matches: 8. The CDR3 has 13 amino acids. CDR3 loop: CASSPTGGIATFF. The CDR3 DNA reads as TGTGCCAGCTCACCGACAGGGGGTATCGCAACTTTCTTT.

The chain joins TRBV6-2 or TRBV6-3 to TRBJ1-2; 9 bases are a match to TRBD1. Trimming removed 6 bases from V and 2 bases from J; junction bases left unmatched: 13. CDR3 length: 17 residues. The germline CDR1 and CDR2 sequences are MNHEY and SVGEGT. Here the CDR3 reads CASSEFGRGTGNYGYTF. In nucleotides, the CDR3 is TGTGCCAGCAGCGAATTCGGAAGAGGGACAGGGAACTATGGCTACACCTTC.

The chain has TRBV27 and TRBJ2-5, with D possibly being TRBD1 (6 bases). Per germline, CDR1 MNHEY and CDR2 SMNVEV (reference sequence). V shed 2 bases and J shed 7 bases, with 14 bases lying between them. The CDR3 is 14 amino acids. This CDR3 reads CASSLEAGAGTQYF. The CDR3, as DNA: TGTGCCAGCAGTTTAGAGGCAGGGGCCGGGACCCAGTACTTC.

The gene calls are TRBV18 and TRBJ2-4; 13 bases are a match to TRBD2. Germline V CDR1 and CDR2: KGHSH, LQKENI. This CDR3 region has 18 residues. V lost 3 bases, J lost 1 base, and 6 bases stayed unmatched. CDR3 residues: CASSPTSGGPGAKNIQYF. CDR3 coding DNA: TGTGCCAGCTCACCGACTAGCGGGGGGCCGGGGGCCAAAAACATTCAGTACTTC.

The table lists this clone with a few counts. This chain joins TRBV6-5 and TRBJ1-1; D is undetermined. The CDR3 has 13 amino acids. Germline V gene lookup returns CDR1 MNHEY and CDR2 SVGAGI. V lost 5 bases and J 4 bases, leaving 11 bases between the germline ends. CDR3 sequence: CASSPEYGTEAFF. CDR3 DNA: TGTGCCAGCAGTCCCGAATATGGCACTGAAGCTTTCTTT.

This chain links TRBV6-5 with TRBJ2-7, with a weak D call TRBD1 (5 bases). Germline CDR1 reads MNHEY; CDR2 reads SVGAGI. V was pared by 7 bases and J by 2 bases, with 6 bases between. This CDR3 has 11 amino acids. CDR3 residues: CASKGPYEQYF. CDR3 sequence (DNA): TGTGCCAGCAAGGGGCCCTACGAGCAGTACTTC.

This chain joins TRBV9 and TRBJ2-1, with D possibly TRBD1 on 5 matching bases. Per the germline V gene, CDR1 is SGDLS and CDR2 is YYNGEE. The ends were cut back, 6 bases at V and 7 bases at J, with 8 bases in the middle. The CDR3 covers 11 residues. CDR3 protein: CASKKGNEQFF. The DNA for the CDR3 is TGTGCCAGCAAAAAGGGGAATGAGCAGTTCTTC.

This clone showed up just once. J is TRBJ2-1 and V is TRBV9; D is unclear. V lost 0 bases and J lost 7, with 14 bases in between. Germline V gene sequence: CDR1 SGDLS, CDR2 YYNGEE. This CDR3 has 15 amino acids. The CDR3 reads CASSVAGFARNEQFF. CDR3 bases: TGTGCCAGCAGCGTAGCCGGGTTTGCGAGGAATGAGCAGTTCTTC.

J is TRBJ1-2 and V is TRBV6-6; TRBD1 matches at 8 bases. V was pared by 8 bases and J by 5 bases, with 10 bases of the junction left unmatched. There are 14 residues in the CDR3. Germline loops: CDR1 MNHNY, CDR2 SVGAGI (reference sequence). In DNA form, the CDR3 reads TGTGCCAGCTCCGGACAGGGTAGAACGTATGGCTACACCTTC. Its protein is CASSGQGRTYGYTF.

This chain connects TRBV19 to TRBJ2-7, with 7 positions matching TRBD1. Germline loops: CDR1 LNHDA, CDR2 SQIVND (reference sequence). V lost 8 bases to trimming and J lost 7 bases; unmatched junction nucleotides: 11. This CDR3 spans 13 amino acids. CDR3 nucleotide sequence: TGTGCCAGTGATGACAGGGCCTCTGGAGAGCAGTACTTC. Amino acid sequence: CASDDRASGEQYF.

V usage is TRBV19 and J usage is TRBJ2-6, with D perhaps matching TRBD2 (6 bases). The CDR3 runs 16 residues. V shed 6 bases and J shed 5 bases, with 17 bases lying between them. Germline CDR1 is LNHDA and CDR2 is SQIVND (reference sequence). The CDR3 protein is CASRGRETLRANVLTF. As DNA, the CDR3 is TGTGCCAGTAGGGGACGGGAGACTCTCCGGGCCAACGTCCTGACTTTC.

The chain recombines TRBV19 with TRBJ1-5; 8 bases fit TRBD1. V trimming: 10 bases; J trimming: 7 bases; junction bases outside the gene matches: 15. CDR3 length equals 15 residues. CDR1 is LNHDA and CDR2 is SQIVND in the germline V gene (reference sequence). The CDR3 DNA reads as TGTGCCACCAGTAGCCTGGGACAGGCAGGCCAGCCCCAGCATTTT. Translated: CATSSLGQAGQPQHF.

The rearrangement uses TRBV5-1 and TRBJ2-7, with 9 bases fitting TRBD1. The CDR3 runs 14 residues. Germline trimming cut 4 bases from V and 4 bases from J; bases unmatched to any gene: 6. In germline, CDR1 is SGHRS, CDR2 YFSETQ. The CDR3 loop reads CASSPGQGSYEQYF. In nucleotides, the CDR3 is TGCGCCAGCAGCCCCGGACAGGGGTCGTACGAGCAGTACTTC.

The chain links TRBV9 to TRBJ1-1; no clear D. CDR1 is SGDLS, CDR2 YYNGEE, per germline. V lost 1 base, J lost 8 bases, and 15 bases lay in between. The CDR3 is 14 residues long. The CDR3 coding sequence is TGTGCCAGCAGCGTATTGGGCACACCAGCGGAAGCTTTCTTT. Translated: CASSVLGTPAEAFF.

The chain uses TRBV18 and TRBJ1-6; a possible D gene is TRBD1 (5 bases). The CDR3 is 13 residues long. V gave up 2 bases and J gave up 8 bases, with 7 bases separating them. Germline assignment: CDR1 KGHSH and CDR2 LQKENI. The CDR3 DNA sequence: TGTGCCAGCTCACCAAGCAGGGATTCACCCCTCCACTTT. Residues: CASSPSRDSPLHF.

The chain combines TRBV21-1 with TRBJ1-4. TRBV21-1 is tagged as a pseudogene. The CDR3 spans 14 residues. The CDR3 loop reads CASSQSRDFEKLFF. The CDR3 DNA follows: TGTGCCAGCAGCCAGTCCCGGGACTTCGAAAAACTGTTTTTT.

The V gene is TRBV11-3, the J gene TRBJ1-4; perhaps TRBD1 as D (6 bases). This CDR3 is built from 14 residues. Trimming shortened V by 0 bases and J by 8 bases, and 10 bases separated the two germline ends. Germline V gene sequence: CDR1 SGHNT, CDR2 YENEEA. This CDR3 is CASSLEGQREKLFF. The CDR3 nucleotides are TGTGCCAGCAGCTTAGAAGGACAGCGAGAAAAACTGTTTTTT. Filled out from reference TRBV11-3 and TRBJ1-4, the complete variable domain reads EAGVVQSPRYKIIEKKQPVAFWCNPISGHNTLYWYLQNLGQGPELLIRYENEEAVDDSQLPKDRFSAERLKGVDSTLKIQPAELGDSAVYLCASSLEGQREKLFFGSGTQLSVL.

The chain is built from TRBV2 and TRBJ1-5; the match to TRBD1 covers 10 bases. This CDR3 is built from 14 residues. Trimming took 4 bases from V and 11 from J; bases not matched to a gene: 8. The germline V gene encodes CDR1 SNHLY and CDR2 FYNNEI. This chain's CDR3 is CASSGQGAISTQHF. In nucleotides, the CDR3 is TGTGCCAGCAGTGGACAGGGGGCCATCTCGACCCAGCATTTT. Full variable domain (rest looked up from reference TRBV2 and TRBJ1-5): EPEVTQTPSHQVTQMGQEVILRCVPISNHLYFYWYRQILGQKVEFLVSFYNNEISEKSEIFDDQFSVERPDGSNFTLKIRSTKLEDSAMYFCASSGQGAISTQHFGDGTRLSIL.

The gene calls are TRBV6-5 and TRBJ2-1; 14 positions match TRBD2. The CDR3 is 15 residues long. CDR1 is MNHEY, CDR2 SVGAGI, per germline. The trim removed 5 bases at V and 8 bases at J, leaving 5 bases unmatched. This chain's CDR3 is CASSPGTSGSYEQFF. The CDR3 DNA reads TGTGCCAGCAGTCCCGGGACTAGCGGGAGCTATGAGCAGTTCTTC.

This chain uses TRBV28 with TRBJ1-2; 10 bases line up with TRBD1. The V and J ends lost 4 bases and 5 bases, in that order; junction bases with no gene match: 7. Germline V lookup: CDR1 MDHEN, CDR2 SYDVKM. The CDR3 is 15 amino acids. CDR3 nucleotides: TGTGCCAGCAGTTCCCAAGGACAGGGGGATTATGGCTACACCTTC. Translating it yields CASSSQGQGDYGYTF.

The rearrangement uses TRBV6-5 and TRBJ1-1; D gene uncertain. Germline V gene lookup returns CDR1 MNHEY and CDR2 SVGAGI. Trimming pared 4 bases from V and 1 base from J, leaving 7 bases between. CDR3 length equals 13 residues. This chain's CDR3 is CASSLTPNTEAFF. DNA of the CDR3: TGTGCCAGCAGTTTGACACCGAACACTGAAGCTTTCTTT.

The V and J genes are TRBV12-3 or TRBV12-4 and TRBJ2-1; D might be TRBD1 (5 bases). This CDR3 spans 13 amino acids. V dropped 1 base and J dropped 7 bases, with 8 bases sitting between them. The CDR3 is CASSLGHRNEQFF. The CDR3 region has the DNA TGTGCCAGCAGTTTAGGTCACAGGAATGAGCAGTTCTTC.